Presented here are 8 T cell receptor beta chains from one specimen sequenced in a study of monozygotic twins with inflammatory bowel disease. TCRdb reanalyzed the 5' RACE reads, giving one entry per CDR3 protein sequence and no DNA. The data show around 450,000 distinct CDR3 sequences, and the top ten clones hold 2% to 3%. Sequenced: blood. The receptors here all came from a human donor with ulcerative colitis or Crohn's disease, or a healthy co-twin of an affected twin (not recorded which).

This chain connects TRBV25-1 to TRBJ2-1; the D call of TRBD1 rests on TCRdb alone, since no DNA is present to check it. Germline V gene data show CDR1 as MGHDK and CDR2 as SYGVNS. This CDR3 has 15 amino acids. CDR3 sequence: CASSGKGGPYNEQFF.

The rearrangement joins TRBV4-3 to TRBJ2-4; TCRdb outputs TRBD1, but without DNA this stays unchecked. The CDR3 sequence is 15 residues long. CDR1 and CDR2 from the germline V gene are LGHNA and YSLEER. The CDR3 loop reads CASSQEGEEEDIQYF.

The chain couples TRBV20-1 to TRBJ2-7; with no DNA, the TCRdb D assignment of TRBD1 cannot be verified. Per germline, CDR1 DFQATT and CDR2 SNEGSKA (reference sequence). The CDR3 contains 15 residues. CDR3: CSARDLRGPPYEQYF.

The chain links TRBV7-8 to TRBJ1-3. Looked up from germline, CDR1 is SGHVS and CDR2 is FQNEAQ. The CDR3 consists of 13 residues. Here the CDR3 reads CASSLGLRNTIYF.

The chain links TRBV5-1 to TRBJ1-1; no DNA is available, so the TRBD1 call from TCRdb remains unchecked. This CDR3 spans 14 amino acids. The germline V gene encodes CDR1 SGHRS and CDR2 YFSETQ. The CDR3 region is CASSPGPPNTEAFF.

This chain uses TRBV7-6 with TRBJ2-2; checking the TCRdb D call of TRBD2 is not possible without DNA. The CDR3 covers 16 residues. Germline CDR1 is SGHVS and CDR2 is FNYEAQ. The CDR3 reads CASERGAGGHTGELFF.

V is TRBV15 and J is TRBJ2-3. This CDR3 contains 13 residues. Germline assignment: CDR1 LNHNV and CDR2 YYDKDF (reference sequence). CDR3 protein: CATSRDRTDTQYF.

The CDR3 is CSATSGAAFYNEQFF. This chain connects TRBV20-1 to TRBJ2-1; without DNA, the TCRdb call of TRBD2 cannot be checked. CDR1 and CDR2 (germline): DFQATT, SNEGSKA (reference sequence). The CDR3 spans 15 residues.